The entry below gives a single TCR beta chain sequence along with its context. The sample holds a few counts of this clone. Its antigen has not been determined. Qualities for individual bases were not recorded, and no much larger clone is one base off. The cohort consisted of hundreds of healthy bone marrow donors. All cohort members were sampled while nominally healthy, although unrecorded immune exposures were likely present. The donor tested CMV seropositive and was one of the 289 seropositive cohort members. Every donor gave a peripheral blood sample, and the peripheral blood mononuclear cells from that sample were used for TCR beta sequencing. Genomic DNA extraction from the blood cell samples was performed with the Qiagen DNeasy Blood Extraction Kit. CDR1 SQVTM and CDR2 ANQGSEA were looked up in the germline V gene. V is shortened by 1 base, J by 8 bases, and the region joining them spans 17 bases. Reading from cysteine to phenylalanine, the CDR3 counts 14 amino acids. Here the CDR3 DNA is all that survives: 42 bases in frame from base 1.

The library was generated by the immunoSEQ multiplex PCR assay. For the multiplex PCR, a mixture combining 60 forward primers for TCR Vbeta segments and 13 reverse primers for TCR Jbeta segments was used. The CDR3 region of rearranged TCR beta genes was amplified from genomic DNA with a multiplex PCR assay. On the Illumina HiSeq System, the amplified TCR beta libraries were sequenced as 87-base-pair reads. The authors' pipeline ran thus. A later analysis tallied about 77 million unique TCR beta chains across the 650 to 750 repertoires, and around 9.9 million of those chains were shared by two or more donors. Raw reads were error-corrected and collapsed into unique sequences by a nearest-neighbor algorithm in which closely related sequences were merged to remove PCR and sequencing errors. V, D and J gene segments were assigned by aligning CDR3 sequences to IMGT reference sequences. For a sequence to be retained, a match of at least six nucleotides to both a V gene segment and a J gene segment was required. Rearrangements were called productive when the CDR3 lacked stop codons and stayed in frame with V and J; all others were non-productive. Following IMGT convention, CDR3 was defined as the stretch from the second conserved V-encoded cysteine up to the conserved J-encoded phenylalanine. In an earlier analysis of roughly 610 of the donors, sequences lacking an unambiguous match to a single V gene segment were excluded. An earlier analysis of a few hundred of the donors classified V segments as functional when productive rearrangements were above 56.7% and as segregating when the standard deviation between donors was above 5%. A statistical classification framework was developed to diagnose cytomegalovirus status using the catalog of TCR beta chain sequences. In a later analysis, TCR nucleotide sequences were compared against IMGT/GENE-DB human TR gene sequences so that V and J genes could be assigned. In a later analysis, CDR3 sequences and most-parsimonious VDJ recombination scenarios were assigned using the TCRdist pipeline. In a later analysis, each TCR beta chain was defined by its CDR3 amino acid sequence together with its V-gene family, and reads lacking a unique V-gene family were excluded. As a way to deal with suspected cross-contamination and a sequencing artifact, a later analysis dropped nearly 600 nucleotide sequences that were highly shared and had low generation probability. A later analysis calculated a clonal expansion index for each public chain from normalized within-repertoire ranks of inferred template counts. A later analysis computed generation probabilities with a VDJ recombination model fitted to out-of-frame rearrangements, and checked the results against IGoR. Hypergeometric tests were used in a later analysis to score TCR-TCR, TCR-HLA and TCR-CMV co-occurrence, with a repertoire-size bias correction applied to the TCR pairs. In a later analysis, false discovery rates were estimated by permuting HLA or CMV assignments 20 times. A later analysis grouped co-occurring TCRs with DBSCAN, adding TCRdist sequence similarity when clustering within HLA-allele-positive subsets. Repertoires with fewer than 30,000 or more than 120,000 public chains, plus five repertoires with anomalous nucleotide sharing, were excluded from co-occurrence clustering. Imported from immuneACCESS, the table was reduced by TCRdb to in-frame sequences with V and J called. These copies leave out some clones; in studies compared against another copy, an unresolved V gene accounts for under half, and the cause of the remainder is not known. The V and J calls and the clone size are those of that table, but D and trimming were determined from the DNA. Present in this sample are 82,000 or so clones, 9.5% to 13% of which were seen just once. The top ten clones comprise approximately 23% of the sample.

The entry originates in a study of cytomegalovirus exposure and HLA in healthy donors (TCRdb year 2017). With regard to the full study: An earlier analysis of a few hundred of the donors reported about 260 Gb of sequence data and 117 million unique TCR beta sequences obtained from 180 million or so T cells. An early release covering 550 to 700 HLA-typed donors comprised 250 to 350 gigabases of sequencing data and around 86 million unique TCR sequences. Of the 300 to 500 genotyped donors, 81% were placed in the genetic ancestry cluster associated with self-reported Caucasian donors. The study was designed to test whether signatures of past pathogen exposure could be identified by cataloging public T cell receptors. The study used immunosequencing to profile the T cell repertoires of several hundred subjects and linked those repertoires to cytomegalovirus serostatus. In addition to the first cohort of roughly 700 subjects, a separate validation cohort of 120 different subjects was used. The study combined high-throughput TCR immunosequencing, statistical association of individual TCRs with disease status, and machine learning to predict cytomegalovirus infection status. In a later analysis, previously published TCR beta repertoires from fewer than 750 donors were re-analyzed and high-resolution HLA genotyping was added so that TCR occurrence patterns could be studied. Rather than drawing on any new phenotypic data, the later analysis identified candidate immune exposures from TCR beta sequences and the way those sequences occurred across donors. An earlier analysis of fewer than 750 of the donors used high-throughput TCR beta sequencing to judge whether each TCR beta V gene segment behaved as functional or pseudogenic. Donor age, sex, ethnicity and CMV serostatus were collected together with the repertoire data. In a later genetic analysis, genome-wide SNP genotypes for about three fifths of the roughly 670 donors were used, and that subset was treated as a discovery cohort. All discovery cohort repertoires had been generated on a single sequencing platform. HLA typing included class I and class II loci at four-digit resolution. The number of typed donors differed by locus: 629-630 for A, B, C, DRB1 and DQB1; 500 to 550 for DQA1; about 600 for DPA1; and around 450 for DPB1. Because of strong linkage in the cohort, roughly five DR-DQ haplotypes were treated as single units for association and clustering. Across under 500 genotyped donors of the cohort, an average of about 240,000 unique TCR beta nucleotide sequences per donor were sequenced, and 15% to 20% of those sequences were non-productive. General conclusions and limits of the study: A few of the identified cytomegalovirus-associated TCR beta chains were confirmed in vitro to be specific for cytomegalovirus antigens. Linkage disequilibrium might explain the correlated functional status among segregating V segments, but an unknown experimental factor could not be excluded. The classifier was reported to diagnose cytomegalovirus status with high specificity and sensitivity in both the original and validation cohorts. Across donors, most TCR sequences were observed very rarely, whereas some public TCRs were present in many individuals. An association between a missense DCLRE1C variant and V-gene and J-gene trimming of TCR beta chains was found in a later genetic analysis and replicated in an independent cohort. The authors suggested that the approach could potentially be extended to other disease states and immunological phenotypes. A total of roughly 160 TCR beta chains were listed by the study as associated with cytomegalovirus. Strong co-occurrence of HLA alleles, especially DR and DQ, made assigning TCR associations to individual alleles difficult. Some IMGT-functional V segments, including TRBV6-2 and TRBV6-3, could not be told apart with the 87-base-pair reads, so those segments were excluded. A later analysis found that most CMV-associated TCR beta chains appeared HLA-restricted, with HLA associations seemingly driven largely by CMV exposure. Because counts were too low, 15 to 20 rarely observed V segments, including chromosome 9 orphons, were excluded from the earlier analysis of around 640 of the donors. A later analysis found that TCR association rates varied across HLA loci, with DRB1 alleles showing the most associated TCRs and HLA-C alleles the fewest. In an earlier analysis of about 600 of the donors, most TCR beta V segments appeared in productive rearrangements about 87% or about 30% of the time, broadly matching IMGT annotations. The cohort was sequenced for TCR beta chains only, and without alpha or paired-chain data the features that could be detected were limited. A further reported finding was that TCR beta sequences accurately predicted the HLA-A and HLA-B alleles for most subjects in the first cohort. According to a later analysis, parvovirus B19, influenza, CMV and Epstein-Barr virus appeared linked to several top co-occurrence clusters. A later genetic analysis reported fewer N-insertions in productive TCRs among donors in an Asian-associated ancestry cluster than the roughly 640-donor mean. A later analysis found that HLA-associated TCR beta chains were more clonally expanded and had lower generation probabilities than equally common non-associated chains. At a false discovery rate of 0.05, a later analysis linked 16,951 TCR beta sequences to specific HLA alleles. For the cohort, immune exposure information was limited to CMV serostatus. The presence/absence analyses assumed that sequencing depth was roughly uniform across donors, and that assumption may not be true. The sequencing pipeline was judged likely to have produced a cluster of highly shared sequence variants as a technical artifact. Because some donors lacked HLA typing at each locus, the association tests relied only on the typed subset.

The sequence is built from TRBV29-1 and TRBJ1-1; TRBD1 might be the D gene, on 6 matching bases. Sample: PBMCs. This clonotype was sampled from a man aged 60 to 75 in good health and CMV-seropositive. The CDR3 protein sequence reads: CSVEGRQGIFEAFF. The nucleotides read TGCAGCGTTGAAGGTCGGCAGGGGATTTTCGAAGCTTTCTTT.